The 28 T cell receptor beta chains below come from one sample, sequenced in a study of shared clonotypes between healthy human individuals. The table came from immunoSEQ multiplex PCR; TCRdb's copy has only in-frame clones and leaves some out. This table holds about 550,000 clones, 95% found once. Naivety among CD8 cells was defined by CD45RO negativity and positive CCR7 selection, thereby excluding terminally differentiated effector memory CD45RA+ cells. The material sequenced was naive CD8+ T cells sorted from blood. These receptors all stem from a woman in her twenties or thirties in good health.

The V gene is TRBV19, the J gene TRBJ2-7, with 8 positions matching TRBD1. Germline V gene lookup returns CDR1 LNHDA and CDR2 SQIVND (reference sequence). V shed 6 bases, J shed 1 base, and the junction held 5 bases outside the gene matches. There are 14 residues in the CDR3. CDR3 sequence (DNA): TGTGCCAGTAGCCAAACAGGGGGGTCCTACGAGCAGTACTTC. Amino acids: CASSQTGGSYEQYF. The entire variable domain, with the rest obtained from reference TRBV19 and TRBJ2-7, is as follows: DGGITQSPKYLFRKEGQNVTLSCEQNLNHDAMYWYRQDPGQGLRLIYYSQIVNDFQKGDIAEGYSVSREKKESFPLTVTSAQKNPTAFYLCASSQTGGSYEQYFGPGTRLTVT.

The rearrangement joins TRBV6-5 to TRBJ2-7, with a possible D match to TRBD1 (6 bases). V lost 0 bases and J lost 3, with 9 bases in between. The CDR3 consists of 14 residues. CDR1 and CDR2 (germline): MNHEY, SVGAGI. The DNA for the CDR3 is TGTGCCAGCAGTTACTCACAGGGTTTCTACGAGCAGTACTTC. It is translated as CASSYSQGFYEQYF.

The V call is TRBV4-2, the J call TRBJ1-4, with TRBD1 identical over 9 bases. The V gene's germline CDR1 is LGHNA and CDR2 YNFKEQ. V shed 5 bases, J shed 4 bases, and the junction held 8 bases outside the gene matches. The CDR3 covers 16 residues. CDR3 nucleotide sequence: TGTGCCAGCAGCTCGACAGGGGGGTCAGATAATGAAAAACTGTTTTTT. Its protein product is CASSSTGGSDNEKLFF.

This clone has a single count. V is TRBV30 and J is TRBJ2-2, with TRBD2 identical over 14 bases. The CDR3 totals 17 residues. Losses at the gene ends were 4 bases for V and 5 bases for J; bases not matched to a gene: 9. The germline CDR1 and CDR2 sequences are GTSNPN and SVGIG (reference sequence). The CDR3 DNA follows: TGTGCCTGGAATGGGGGGACTAGCGGGAGTGTAACCGGGGAGCTGTTTTTT. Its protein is CAWNGGTSGSVTGELFF.

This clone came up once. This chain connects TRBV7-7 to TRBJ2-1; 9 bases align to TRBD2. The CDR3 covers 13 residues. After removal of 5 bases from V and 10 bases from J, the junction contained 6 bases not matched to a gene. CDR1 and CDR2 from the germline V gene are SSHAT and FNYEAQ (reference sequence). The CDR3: CASSAGGSREQFF. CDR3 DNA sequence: TGTGCCAGCAGCGCGGGAGGGAGTAGGGAGCAGTTCTTC.

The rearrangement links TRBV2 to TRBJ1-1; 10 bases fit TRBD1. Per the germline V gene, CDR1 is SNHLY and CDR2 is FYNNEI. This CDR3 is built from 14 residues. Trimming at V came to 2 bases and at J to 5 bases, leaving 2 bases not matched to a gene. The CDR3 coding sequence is TGTGCCAGCAGTGAATGGGACAGGGGAACTGAAGCTTTCTTT. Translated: CASSEWDRGTEAFF.

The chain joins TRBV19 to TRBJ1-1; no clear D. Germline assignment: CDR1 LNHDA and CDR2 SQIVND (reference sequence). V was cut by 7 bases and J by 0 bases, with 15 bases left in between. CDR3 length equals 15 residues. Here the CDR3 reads CASIVRGYLNTEAFF. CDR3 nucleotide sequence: TGTGCCAGTATAGTTCGGGGATACTTGAACACTGAAGCTTTCTTT.

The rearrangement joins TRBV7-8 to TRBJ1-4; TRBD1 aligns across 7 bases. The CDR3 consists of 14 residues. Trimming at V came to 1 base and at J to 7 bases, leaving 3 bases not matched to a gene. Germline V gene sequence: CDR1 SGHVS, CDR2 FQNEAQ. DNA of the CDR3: TGTGCCAGCAGCTTAGGGACAGGAGGTGAAAAACTGTTTTTT. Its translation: CASSLGTGGEKLFF.

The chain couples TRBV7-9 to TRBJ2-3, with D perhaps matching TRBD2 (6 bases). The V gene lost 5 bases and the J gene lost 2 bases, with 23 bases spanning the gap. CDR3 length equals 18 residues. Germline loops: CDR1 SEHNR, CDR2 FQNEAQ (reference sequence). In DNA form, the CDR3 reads TGTGCCAGCAGCCGCACGGGCGGGACTGCCACACACACAGATACGCAGTATTTT. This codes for CASSRTGGTATHTDTQYF.

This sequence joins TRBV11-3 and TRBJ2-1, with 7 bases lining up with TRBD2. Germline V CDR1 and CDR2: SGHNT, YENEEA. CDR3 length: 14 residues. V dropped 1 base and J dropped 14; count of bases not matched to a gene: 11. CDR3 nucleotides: TGTGCCAGCAGCTTAGGGGACGGCGCGGGAGATGAGTTCTTC. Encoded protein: CASSLGDGAGDEFF.

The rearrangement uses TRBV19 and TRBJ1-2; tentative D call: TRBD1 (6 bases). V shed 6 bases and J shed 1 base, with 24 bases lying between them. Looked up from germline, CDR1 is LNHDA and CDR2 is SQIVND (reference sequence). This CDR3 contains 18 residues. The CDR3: CASSASILGDILNYGYTF. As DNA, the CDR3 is TGTGCCAGTAGCGCATCGATTCTAGGGGACATACTTAACTATGGCTACACCTTC.

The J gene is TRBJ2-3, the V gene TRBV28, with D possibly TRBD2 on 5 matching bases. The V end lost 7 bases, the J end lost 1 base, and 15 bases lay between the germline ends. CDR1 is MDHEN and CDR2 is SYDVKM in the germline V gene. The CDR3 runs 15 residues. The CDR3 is CASTPTPEGTDTQYF. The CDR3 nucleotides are TGTGCCAGCACTCCTACTCCGGAGGGCACAGATACGCAGTATTTT.

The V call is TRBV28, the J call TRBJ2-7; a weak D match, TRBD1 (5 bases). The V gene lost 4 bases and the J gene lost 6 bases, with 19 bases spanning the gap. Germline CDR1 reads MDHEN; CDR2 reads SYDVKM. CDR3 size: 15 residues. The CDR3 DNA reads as TGTGCCAGCAGTTCTCAGGGCGTCCTCTACTCCGAGCAGTACTTC. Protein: CASSSQGVLYSEQYF.

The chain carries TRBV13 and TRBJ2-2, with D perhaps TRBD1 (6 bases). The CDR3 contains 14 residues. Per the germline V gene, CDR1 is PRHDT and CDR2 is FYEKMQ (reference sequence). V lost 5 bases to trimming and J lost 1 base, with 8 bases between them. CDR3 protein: CASSPGQNTGELFF. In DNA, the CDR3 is TGTGCCAGCAGCCCGGGACAGAACACCGGGGAGCTGTTTTTT.

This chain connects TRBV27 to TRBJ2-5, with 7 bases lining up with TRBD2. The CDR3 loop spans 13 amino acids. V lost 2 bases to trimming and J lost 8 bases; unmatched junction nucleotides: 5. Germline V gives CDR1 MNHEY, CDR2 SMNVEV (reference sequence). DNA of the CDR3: TGTGCCAGCAGTTTACCGGGGGGAGCCACCCAGTACTTC. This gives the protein CASSLPGGATQYF.

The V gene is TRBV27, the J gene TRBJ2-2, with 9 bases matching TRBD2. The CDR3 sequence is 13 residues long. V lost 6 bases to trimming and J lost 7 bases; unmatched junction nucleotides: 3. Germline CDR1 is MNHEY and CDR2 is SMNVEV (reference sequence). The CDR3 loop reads CASSKLAGGELFF. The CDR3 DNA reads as TGTGCCAGCAGCAAACTAGCGGGCGGGGAGCTGTTTTTT.

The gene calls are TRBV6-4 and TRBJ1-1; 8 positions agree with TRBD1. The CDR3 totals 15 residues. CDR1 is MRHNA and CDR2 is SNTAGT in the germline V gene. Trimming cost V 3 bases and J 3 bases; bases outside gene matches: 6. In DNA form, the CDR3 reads TGTGCCAGCAGTGAGGACAGGGCTTATGACACTGAAGCTTTCTTT. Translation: CASSEDRAYDTEAFF.

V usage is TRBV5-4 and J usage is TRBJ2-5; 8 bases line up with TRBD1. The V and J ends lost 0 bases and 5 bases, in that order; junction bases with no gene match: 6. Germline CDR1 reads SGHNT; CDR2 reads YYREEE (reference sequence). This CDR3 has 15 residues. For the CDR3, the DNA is TGTGCCAGCAGCTTGGCTGGACAGGGAGACGAGACCCAGTACTTC. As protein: CASSLAGQGDETQYF.

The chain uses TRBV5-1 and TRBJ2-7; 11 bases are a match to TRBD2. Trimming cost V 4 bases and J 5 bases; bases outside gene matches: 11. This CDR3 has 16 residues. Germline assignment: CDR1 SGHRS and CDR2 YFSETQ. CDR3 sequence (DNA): TGCGCCAGCAGCCCGGCCGGGACTAGCGGCCGAGACGAGCAGTACTTC. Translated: CASSPAGTSGRDEQYF.

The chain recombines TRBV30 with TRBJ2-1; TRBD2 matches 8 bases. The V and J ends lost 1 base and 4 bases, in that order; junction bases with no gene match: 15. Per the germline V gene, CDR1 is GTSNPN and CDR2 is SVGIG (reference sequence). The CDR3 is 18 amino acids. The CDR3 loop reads CAWSDYSSGRGVYNEQFF. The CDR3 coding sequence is TGTGCCTGGAGTGATTATTCCAGCGGGAGAGGGGTGTACAATGAGCAGTTCTTC.

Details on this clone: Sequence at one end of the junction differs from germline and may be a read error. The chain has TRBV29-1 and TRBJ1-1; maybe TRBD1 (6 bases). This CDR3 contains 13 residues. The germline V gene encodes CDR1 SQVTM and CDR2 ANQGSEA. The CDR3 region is CSAEQGRDTEAFF. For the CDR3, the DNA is TGCAGCGCTGAACAGGGCCGGGACACTGAAGCTTTCTTT. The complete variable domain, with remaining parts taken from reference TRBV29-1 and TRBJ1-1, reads SAVISQKPSRDICQRGTSLTIQCQVDSQVTMMFWYRQQPGQSLTLIATANQGSEATYESGFVIDKFPISRPNLTFSTLTVSNMSPEDSSIYLCSAEQGRDTEAFFGQGTRLTVV.

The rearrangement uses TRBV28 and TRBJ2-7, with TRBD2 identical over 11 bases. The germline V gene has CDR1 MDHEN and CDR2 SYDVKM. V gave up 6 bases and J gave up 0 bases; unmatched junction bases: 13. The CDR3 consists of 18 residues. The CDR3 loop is CASSQLAGGWVGSYEQYF. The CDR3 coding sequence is TGTGCCAGCAGCCAGCTAGCGGGAGGATGGGTGGGCTCCTACGAGCAGTACTTC. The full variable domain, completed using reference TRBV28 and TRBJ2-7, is DVKVTQSSRYLVKRTGEKVFLECVQDMDHENMFWYRQDPGLGLRLIYFSYDVKMKEKGDIPEGYSVSREKKERFSLILESASTNQTSMYLCASSQLAGGWVGSYEQYFGPGTRLTVT.

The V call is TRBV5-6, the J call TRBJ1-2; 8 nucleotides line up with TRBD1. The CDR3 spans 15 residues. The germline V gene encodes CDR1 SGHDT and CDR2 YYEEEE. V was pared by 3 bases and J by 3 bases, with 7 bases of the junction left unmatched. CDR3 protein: CASSSPTGAHYGYTF. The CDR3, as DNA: TGTGCCAGCAGCTCCCCGACAGGGGCCCACTATGGCTACACCTTC.

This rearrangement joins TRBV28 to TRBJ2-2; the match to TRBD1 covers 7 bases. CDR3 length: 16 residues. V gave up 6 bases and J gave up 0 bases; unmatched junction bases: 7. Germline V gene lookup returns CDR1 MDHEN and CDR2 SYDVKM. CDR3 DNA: TGTGCCAGCAGACTTCGACAGGGTGCGAACACCGGGGAGCTGTTTTTT. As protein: CASRLRQGANTGELFF.

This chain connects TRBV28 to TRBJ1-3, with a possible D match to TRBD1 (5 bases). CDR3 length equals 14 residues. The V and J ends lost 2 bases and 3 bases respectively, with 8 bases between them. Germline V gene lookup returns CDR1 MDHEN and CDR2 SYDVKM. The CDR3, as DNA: TGTGCCAGCAGTTTAGGGACGTTTGGAAACACCATATATTTT. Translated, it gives CASSLGTFGNTIYF.

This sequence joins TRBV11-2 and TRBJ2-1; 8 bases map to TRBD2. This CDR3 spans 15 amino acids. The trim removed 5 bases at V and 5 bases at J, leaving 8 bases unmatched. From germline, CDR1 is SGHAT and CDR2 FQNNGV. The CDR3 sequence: CASSESGSFHNEQFF. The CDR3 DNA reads TGTGCCAGCAGCGAGAGCGGGAGTTTCCACAATGAGCAGTTCTTC. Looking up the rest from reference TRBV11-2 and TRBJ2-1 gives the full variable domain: EAGVAQSPRYKIIEKRQSVAFWCNPISGHATLYWYQQILGQGPKLLIQFQNNGVVDDSQLPKDRFSAERLKGVDSTLKIQPAKLEDSAVYLCASSESGSFHNEQFFGPGTRLTVL.

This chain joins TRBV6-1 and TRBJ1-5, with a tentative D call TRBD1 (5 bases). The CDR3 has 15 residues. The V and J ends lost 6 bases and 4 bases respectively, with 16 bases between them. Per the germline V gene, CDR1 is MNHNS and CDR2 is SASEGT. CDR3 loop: CASSNLRQPNQPQHF. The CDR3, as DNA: TGTGCCAGCAGCAACCTTAGACAGCCTAATCAGCCCCAGCATTTT.

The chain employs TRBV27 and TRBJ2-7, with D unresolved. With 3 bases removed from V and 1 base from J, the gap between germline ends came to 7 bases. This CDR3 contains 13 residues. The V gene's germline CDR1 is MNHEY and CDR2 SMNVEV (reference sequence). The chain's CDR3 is CASSFFSSYEQYF. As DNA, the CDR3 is TGTGCCAGCAGTTTTTTCTCTTCCTACGAGCAGTACTTC.